The rows below give T cell receptor beta chains drawn from one sample of a study of cytomegalovirus exposure and HLA in healthy donors. The table came from immunoSEQ multiplex PCR; TCRdb's copy has only in-frame clones and leaves some out. The data contain about 110,000 clones, 82% of them singletons. The sequencing sample was made of PBMCs. These receptors came from a man aged 45-60 years in good health and CMV-seronegative. CDR3s include the opening cysteine and the closing phenylalanine or tryptophan.

TRBJ1-2 | TRBV2 | CASSGGLNYGYTF
TRBJ2-5 | TRBV5-1 | CASSLDTSGPSAYF
TRBJ2-1 | TRBV6-1 | CASSGRGGLSYNEQFF
TRBJ1-4 | TRBV9 | CASSVGSGATNEKLFF
TRBJ2-1 | TRBV25-1 | CASSEAKPGSYNEQFF
TRBJ1-2 | TRBV6-1 | CASSPIQIYGYTF
TRBJ2-1 | TRBV10-2 | CASSIRGALRDEQFF
TRBJ1-1 | TRBV7-9 | CASSTPGQGADTEAFF
TRBJ2-7 | TRBV7-3 | CATGYTYEQYF
TRBJ1-1 | TRBV11-2 | CASSLDLAGMNTEAFF
TRBJ2-5 | TRBV5-8 | CASKGITQYF
TRBJ2-2 | TRBV18 | CASSPGQANTGELFF
TRBJ2-3 | TRBV30 | CACTAVDTQYF
TRBJ2-3 | TRBV15 | CATSRGLIRRGRTDTQYF
TRBJ2-1 | TRBV28 | CASSLSAVRDTRQFF
TRBJ2-1 | TRBV2 | CASRPTGMLGHEQFF